Sequencing of this T cell receptor (beta chain) was carried out in a study of Graves' ophthalmopathy and Graves' hyperthyroidism (dated 2018 in TCRdb). As for the study more broadly: Peripheral blood samples were taken at the time of initial diagnosis, before any treatment was given. TCR beta repertoire signatures were used to distinguish Graves' ophthalmopathy from Graves' hyperthyroidism and to predict progression to ophthalmopathy. In total, some 140 blood samples were TCR-sequenced: 40 to 45 ophthalmopathy, some 80 hyperthyroidism and some 17 hyperthyroidism-to-ophthalmopathy patients. To explore V-J signatures that separate ophthalmopathy from hyperthyroidism, a discovery set of around 97 patients was enrolled, consisting of 43 with ophthalmopathy and approximately 60 with stable hyperthyroidism. The independent validation cohort included about 19 hyperthyroidism patients plus 17 patients who later progressed from hyperthyroidism to ophthalmopathy. In more than five hyperthyroidism patients, T-cell repertoires of thyroid tissue and blood were compared. Following sampling, methimazole starting at 30 mg daily was administered to hyperthyroidism patients, and high-dose intravenous methylprednisolone was administered to ophthalmopathy patients. The 100 or so discovery patients were divided at random into training and test sets in a 7:3 ratio. The paper's findings and limits, for the study overall: Sample size was not predetermined statistically, and investigators were not blinded to group allocation. Most of the expanded thyroid clonotypes with a frequency above 0.001 were also detected in blood, and it was suggested that the thyroid immune response may be reflected by blood repertoires. In validation, the model predicted ophthalmopathy progression with more than 70% sensitivity and approximately 72% specificity; some 13 predicted patients were CT-confirmed with GO in a median of about 6.2 months. In cross-validation, the 13-signature model distinguished ophthalmopathy from stable hyperthyroidism with approximately 90% sensitivity and 81% to 82% specificity, while in the test set the corresponding values were 80% and 75%.

For repertoire sequencing, the TCR beta CDR3 regions were amplified from RNA transcripts. A first-round RT-PCR used HTBI primers with the Qiagen OneStep RT-PCR kit, followed by a second-round multiplex PCR, size selection and purification. Libraries were sequenced paired-end with 100 bp reads on an Illumina HiSeq2000. The authors' pipeline ran thus. SOAPnuke was used to process the reads, removing any read that contained adapters or uncalled bases, had a mean Phred below 15, or lacked an exact match to the constant primer or identifier. COPE v1.2.5 was used to merge the high-quality paired reads. Each unique nucleotide sequence was treated as a clonotype, and MiTCR v1.1 was used to align the clonotypes to the IMGT TRB V, D and J references. Only V-J combinations with frequency above 0.0001 were analysed, covering over 99% of repertoires. For each V-J combination, a TCR clonal expansion and chaos score was defined as F50 clonal expansion divided by the chaos observed in the TCRdist matrix. Welch's t-statistics and random forest were used to narrow the features down to 10 to 15 V-J combinations, which were then fed into a naive Bayes classifier. Thyroid-blood repertoire similarity was quantified with the Morisita-Horn index. TCRdb redid the processing of the public reads, applying fastp at Q25 and MiXCR, and retained in-frame beta chains. Rows with a matching CDR3 protein are joined into one entry that keeps the most common DNA and genes. The V and J calls were determined by TCRdb, not by the authors. The sample contains 200,000 to 250,000 distinct CDR3 sequences, roughly a fifth of them found a single time. The leading ten clones occupy more than 35% of the sample.

A word on this clonotype: No antigen is known for it. Qualities for individual bases were not recorded, and no much larger clone is one base off.

Trimming removed 5 bases from V and 1 base from J, leaving 20 bases between the germline ends. From the germline V gene (reference sequence), CDR1 is MNHEY and CDR2 is SMNVEV. Including the terminal cysteine and phenylalanine, the CDR3 comprises 17 residues. Just the 51-base CDR3 DNA is kept, in frame starting at base 1. The ophthalmopathy patients had moderately to severely active disease, with a Clinical Activity Score of 3 or higher, a NOSPECS grade of 4 or higher, and a disease duration of less than 3 months. Patients were excluded if they had other autoimmune diseases, uncontrolled infections, pregnancy or lactation. Diagnosis was based on clinical symptoms, serum thyroxine, TRAb, thyroid ultrasound and orbital computed tomography. Ficoll-Paque density gradient centrifugation was used to isolate PBMCs from under 11 ml of fresh peripheral blood. Total RNA was extracted using Trizol reagent, and RNA quality was checked on an Agilent 2100 Bioanalyzer.

The chain is made from TRBV27 and TRBJ1-1, and TRBD1 may be the D gene, going by 5 matching bases. The sequence came from a woman aged 45-65 years with Graves' ophthalmopathy. Donor details come from another sample of the same person, matched by shared clones. What was sequenced was peripheral blood. This receptor carries the CDR3 CASSPRGFGRKNTEAFF. The base sequence is TGTGCCAGCAGTCCCCGGGGGTTCGGGAGGAAGAACACTGAAGCTTTCTTT.